Presented here are 23 T cell receptor beta chains from one specimen sequenced in a study of CD8 T cells in ankylosing spondylitis. One entry per CDR3 protein, called by TCRdb with MiXCR from the 5' RACE reads. This table holds 310,000 or so distinct CDR3 sequences, around 18% found once. Sequenced material: blood, either unsorted or a sorted T cell fraction (not recorded which). These receptors were taken from a male donor with ankylosing spondylitis or in good health (not recorded which).

Turning to this clonotype: The junction shows a germline mismatch at one end, possibly a read error. V and J are TRBV28 and TRBJ2-6, with D tentatively TRBD2 (5 bases). CDR1 and CDR2 from the germline V gene are MDHEN and SYDVKM. The CDR3 runs to 14 residues. CDR3 region: CTSGLPIGANVLTF. The CDR3 DNA sequence: TGTACCAGCGGCCTCCCGATTGGGGCCAACGTCCTGACTTTC.

This clonotype was recorded a few times. The chain carries TRBV5-1 and TRBJ2-5; TRBD2 aligns across 9 bases. The CDR3 runs to 14 residues. Germline lookup yields CDR1 SGHRS and CDR2 YFSETQ. J gave up 5 bases and V 0 bases, and 2 bases lay outside the gene matches. In nucleotides, the CDR3 is TGCGCCAGCAGCTTGGCTAGCGGGGTCGAGACCCAGTACTTC. Its protein is CASSLASGVETQYF.

The CDR3 here is CATSDVQRGTGELFF. CDR3 nucleotide sequence: TGTGCCACCAGTGATGTCCAGAGGGGAACCGGGGAGCTGTTTTTT. The chain employs TRBV24-1 and TRBJ2-2, with D possibly called TRBD1 or TRBD2 (5 bases each). Germline-derived CDR1 and CDR2 are KGHDR and SFDVKD. The CDR3 is 15 residues long. The V end lost 3 bases, the J end lost 5 bases, and 12 bases lay between the germline ends.

This clonotype has a handful of counts. V usage is TRBV6-1 and J usage is TRBJ2-2; D may be TRBD1 (5 bases). Germline V gene sequence: CDR1 MNHNS, CDR2 SASEGT. V was cut by 2 bases and J by 4 bases, with 8 bases left in between. CDR3 length: 14 amino acids. Here the CDR3 DNA reads TGTGCCAGCAGTGAACAGGGAACCACCGGGGAGCTGTTTTTT. This encodes CASSEQGTTGELFF.

The CDR3 protein is CASSKGRDRSWETQYF. CDR3 DNA: TGTGCCAGCAGCAAGGGCCGGGACAGGTCATGGGAGACCCAGTACTTC. The chain recombines TRBV21-1 with TRBJ2-5; the table's D call TRBD1 went unverified against the DNA. TRBV21-1 is a documented pseudogene. The CDR3 is made up of 16 amino acids.

The sample holds a few counts of this clonotype. The rearrangement links TRBV18 to TRBJ1-5; possibly TRBD1 for D (5 bases). V was trimmed by 5 bases and J by 7 bases, leaving 15 bases between them. This CDR3 is built from 14 residues. Per the germline V gene, CDR1 is KGHSH and CDR2 is LQKENI. The CDR3 region is CASSSQGRDQPQHF. DNA for the CDR3: TGTGCCAGCTCATCCCAGGGACGAGACCAGCCCCAGCATTTT.

The table lists this clonotype with a few counts. The chain uses TRBV6-5 and TRBJ2-4; tentatively, D is TRBD1 or TRBD2 (5 bases each). Germline CDR1 is MNHEY and CDR2 is SVGAGI. The CDR3 spans 12 residues. V gave up 4 bases and J gave up 13 bases, with 14 bases separating them. CDR3 sequence (DNA): TGTGCCAGCAGTTCATCCGGGACCGAACAGTACTTC. Translating it yields CASSSSGTEQYF.

A few counts support this clonotype. The rearrangement links TRBV6-5 to TRBJ2-4; a weak D match, TRBD2 (5 bases). Germline V gives CDR1 MNHEY, CDR2 SVGAGI. V was shortened by 2 bases and J by 9 bases, with 14 bases between the two germline ends. CDR3 length: 14 amino acids. The CDR3 DNA sequence: TGTGCCAGCAGTTACGATAGGGAGATTACCATTCAGTACTTC. This codes for CASSYDREITIQYF.

This clonotype was observed a few times. This chain links TRBV7-2 with TRBJ1-6; D not certain. Germline CDR1 and CDR2: SGHTA and FQGNSA. CDR3 size: 13 residues. The V end was cut by 4 bases, the J end by 14 bases, with 15 bases between. The CDR3 loop reads CASSSASVGALHF. The CDR3 coding sequence is TGTGCCAGCAGCTCAGCATCTGTGGGAGCCCTCCACTTT.

The sample holds a few counts of this clonotype. The CDR3 DNA reads TGTGCCAGCAGCAGAAAGTGGGGACCTAACTACAATGAGCAGTTCTTC. Amino acid sequence: CASSRKWGPNYNEQFF. The J gene is TRBJ2-1, the V gene TRBV5-8, with D perhaps assigned TRBD1 or TRBD2 (5 bases each). Germline assignment: CDR1 SGHTS and CDR2 YDEGEE. V gave up 4 bases and J gave up 3 bases, with 17 bases separating them. The CDR3 is 16 amino acids.

Written as DNA, the CDR3 is TGCGCCAGCAGCCCCGGGACATCCTCTGCCCATGAGCAGTTCTTC. Translated: CASSPGTSSAHEQFF. The chain couples TRBV5-1 to TRBJ2-1; maybe TRBD1 (6 bases). Germline V gives CDR1 SGHRS, CDR2 YFSETQ. CDR3 length: 15 amino acids. Trimming took off 4 bases at V and 8 bases at J, with 19 bases between the two ends.

This clonotype was seen at least ten times. The gene calls are TRBV27 and TRBJ2-3; D perhaps matches TRBD2 (6 bases). CDR1 and CDR2 from the germline V gene are MNHEY and SMNVEV (reference sequence). The CDR3 has 15 amino acids. V lost 2 bases and J 0 bases, leaving 9 bases between the germline ends. CDR3 amino acids: CASSLSLASTDTQYF. The CDR3 DNA sequence: TGTGCCAGCAGTTTAAGTCTAGCGAGCACAGATACGCAGTATTTT.

The genes are TRBV7-3 and TRBJ1-2; 7 bases agree with TRBD1. J lost 6 bases, V lost 5 bases, and 6 bases had no gene match. Per the germline V gene, CDR1 is SGHTA and CDR2 is FQGTGA. The CDR3 consists of 13 residues. The CDR3: CASSPTGNDGYTF. CDR3 sequence (DNA): TGTGCCAGCAGCCCGACAGGGAACGATGGCTACACCTTC. The full variable domain, in which reference TRBV7-3 and TRBJ1-2 provide the parts outside the CDR3, is GAGVSQTPSNKVTEKGKYVELRCDPISGHTALYWYRQSLGQGPEFLIYFQGTGAADDSGLPNDRFFAVRPEGSVSTLKIQRTERGDSAVYLCASSPTGNDGYTFGSGTRLTVV.

The gene calls are TRBV7-9 and TRBJ2-7; possibly TRBD1 for D (6 bases). CDR3 size: 13 residues. Looked up from germline, CDR1 is SEHNR and CDR2 is FQNEAQ (reference sequence). Deletions cut 5 bases from V and 3 bases from J, with 11 bases between. The CDR3 coding sequence is TGTGCCAGCAGCCAGGGGACGATCTACGAGCAGTACGTC. Its translation: CASSQGTIYEQYV.

The chain joins TRBV4-1 to TRBJ2-1; the match to TRBD2 covers 8 bases. J lost 8 bases, V lost 5 bases, and 11 bases had no gene match. This CDR3 has 15 residues. Germline lookup yields CDR1 MGHRA and CDR2 YSYEKL. In DNA form, the CDR3 reads TGCGCCAGCAGCGAGACCGGGACTAGTACGCATGAGCAGTTCTTC. This encodes CASSETGTSTHEQFF.

CDR3 coding DNA: TGTGCCAGCAGCTTAGGGCGGACAGGGTATAATTCACCCCTCCACTTT. Amino acids: CASSLGRTGYNSPLHF. V is TRBV7-2 and J is TRBJ1-6, with 8 bases matching TRBD1. The V gene end was trimmed by 1 base and the J gene end by 4 bases; junction bases not matched to a gene: 3. Germline V lookup: CDR1 SGHTA, CDR2 FQGNSA. This CDR3 has 16 residues.

Only a few counts were recorded for this clonotype. The genes are TRBV28 and TRBJ2-1; 7 nucleotides match TRBD2. This CDR3 is 15 amino acids long. The germline V gene encodes CDR1 MDHEN and CDR2 SYDVKM. Losses at the gene ends were 8 bases for V and 1 base for J; bases not matched to a gene: 8. CDR3 region: CASPPTSVSYNEQFF. CDR3 nucleotide sequence: TGTGCCAGCCCGCCAACTAGCGTATCCTACAATGAGCAGTTCTTC. Supplemented by reference TRBV28 and TRBJ2-1, the full variable domain reads DVKVTQSSRYLVKRTGEKVFLECVQDMDHENMFWYRQDPGLGLRLIYFSYDVKMKEKGDIPEGYSVSREKKERFSLILESASTNQTSMYLCASPPTSVSYNEQFFGPGTRLTVL.

The chain uses TRBV6-6 and TRBJ2-3, with D unclear. Germline CDR1 and CDR2: MNHNY and SVGAGI (reference sequence). The CDR3 has 13 residues. V lost 6 bases and J lost 0, with 7 bases in between. CDR3 region: CASRRPSTDTQYF. The DNA of the CDR3 is TGTGCCAGCAGGAGACCCAGCACAGATACGCAGTATTTT.

This clonotype has more than one count but fewer than ten. V usage is TRBV5-1 and J usage is TRBJ2-7, with D perhaps being TRBD1 or TRBD2 (5 bases each). The CDR3 contains 16 residues. CDR1 and CDR2 from the germline V gene are SGHRS and YFSETQ. Trimming shortened V by 0 bases and J by 6 bases, and 19 bases separated the two germline ends. The CDR3 reads CASSLGGKPDSLEQYV. The CDR3 DNA sequence: TGCGCCAGCAGCTTGGGGGGGAAGCCCGACTCCCTCGAGCAGTACGTC.

This clonotype turned up a few times. This chain joins TRBV13 and TRBJ2-1; TRBD2 aligns across 12 bases. The germline CDR1 and CDR2 sequences are PRHDT and FYEKMQ (reference sequence). The trim removed 6 bases at V and 5 bases at J, leaving 14 bases unmatched. The CDR3 has 18 residues. The CDR3 sequence: CASRDGQLLAGGDNEQFF. CDR3 nucleotide sequence: TGTGCCAGCAGAGACGGACAGTTACTAGCGGGAGGAGACAATGAGCAGTTCTTC.

The chain has TRBV5-1 and TRBJ2-3; D uncertain. The germline CDR1 and CDR2 sequences are SGHRS and YFSETQ. The V gene lost 5 bases and the J gene lost 3 bases, with 16 bases spanning the gap. The CDR3 totals 15 residues. CDR3 bases: TGCGCCAGCAGGGAGTCGGGCGTCGCGACAGATACGCAGTATTTT. This gives the protein CASRESGVATDTQYF.

The sample holds many counts of this clonotype. In DNA, the CDR3 is TGCGCCAGCAGCTTTAGCGGGAGCACAGATACGCAGTATTTT. Translating it yields CASSFSGSTDTQYF. The chain combines TRBV5-1 with TRBJ2-3; TRBD2 matches 7 bases. Germline trimming cut 2 bases from V and 0 bases from J; bases unmatched to any gene: 0. The CDR3 extends over 14 amino acids. CDR1 and CDR2 from the germline V gene are SGHRS and YFSETQ.

This clonotype was observed a few times. The chain joins TRBV20-1 to TRBJ1-5; D unclear. CDR1 is DFQATT, CDR2 SNEGSKA, per germline (reference sequence). This CDR3 comprises 11 residues. V lost 1 base, J lost 5 bases, and 3 bases lay in between. The chain's CDR3 is CSARGDQPQHF. The CDR3, as DNA: TGCAGTGCTAGAGGGGATCAGCCCCAGCATTTT.